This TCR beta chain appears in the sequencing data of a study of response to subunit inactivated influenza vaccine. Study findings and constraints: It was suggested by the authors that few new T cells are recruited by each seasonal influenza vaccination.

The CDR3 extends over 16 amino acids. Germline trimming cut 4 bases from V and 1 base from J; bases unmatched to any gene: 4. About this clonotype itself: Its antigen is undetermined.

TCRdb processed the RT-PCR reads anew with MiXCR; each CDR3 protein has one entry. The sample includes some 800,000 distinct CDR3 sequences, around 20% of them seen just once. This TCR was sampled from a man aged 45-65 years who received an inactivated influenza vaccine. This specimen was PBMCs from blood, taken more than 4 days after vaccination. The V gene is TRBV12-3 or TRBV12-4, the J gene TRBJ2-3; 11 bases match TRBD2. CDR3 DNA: TGTGCCAGCAGTTCGACTAGCGGGATGGGCACAGATACGCAGTATTTT. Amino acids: CASSSTSGMGTDTQYF.